Detailed here is one TCR beta chain. Its antigen is unidentified. The same CDR3 is also encoded by other DNA sequences in this sample. The authors extracted RNA and reverse transcribed it into cDNA as the sequencing template. Data came from immunoSEQ multiplex PCR; TCRdb stores just in-frame clones and leaves some out. The table has about 200,000 clones, around 50% seen once. This entry belongs to a study of CD8+ T cells in alopecia areata. Study-wide points: With patients, TCR sharing proved less clear than in mice, a difference possibly related to HLA. Scalp sample data also include resident alphabeta T cells from normal skin.

Sorted populations comprised CD4+ and CD8+ T cells obtained from PBMCs. The CDR3 contains 13 residues. V lost 4 bases, J lost 2 bases, and 8 bases lay in between. The V gene's germline CDR1 is SQVTM and CDR2 ANQGSEA. The sequence came from a human donor in good health. The sequenced material came from CD8+ T cells sorted from blood. V is TRBV29-1 and J is TRBJ2-2, with a possible D match to TRBD1 (6 bases). CDR3 protein: CSVGTANTGELFF. Here the CDR3 DNA reads TGCAGCGTTGGGACAGCTAACACCGGGGAGCTGTTTTTT.